The 8 T cell receptor beta chains given below trace back to one sample, sequenced in a study of long-term antiretroviral therapy in people with HIV (dated 2022 in TCRdb). The immunoSEQ hsTCRB v3.0 assay was used at survey level resolution for TRB variable region sequencing. Not all clones reach the TCRdb copy of this immuneACCESS table, which keeps in-frame sequences only. Checked studies attribute under half of the gap to unresolved V genes and leave the rest unexplained. Counted in this sample were about 26,000 clones; roughly four fifths of them appeared once. The ten most abundant clones make up 12% to 15% of the sample. This specimen consisted of unsorted PBMCs, obtained 2.9 years after starting antiretroviral therapy. The receptors were sampled from a man aged 50-60 years with HIV.

J is TRBJ1-2 and V is TRBV14, with a weak D call TRBD1 (5 bases). V lost 1 base, J lost 8 bases, and 8 bases lay in between. Germline lookup yields CDR1 SGHDN and CDR2 FVKESK. The CDR3 totals 12 residues. CDR3 residues: CASSQGGEGYTF. The DNA for the CDR3 is TGTGCCAGCAGCCAAGGAGGGGAAGGCTACACCTTC.

This sequence joins TRBV28 and TRBJ1-6, with unresolved D. The CDR3 loop spans 15 amino acids. V was cut by 4 bases and J by 7 bases, with 14 bases left in between. Germline CDR1 MDHEN, CDR2 SYDVKM. The CDR3: CASSSGQVNNSPLHF. The CDR3 nucleotides read TGTGCCAGCAGTTCCGGGCAGGTGAACAATTCACCCCTCCACTTT. Variable domain in full (rest from reference TRBV28 and TRBJ1-6): DVKVTQSSRYLVKRTGEKVFLECVQDMDHENMFWYRQDPGLGLRLIYFSYDVKMKEKGDIPEGYSVSREKKERFSLILESASTNQTSMYLCASSSGQVNNSPLHFGNGTRLTVT.

J is TRBJ2-1 and V is TRBV2; D is unclear. Germline V gene lookup returns CDR1 SNHLY and CDR2 FYNNEI. CDR3 length: 14 amino acids. V was clipped by 11 bases and J by 0 bases, with 14 bases between them. The CDR3 region is CALKAGSSYNEQFF. The CDR3 coding sequence is TGTGCCCTCAAGGCAGGTTCCTCCTACAATGAGCAGTTCTTC.

This clone was seen a single time. The rearrangement links TRBV7-9 to TRBJ2-5; TRBD2 is a possible D gene (6 bases). The CDR3 sequence is 19 residues long. V was cut by 3 bases and J by 1 base, with 24 bases left in between. The germline CDR1 and CDR2 sequences are SEHNR and FQNEAQ (reference sequence). Written as DNA, the CDR3 is TGTGCCAGCAGCTTTTATAATGGGGGACTCTACCGGTCCCAAGAGACCCAGTACTTC. It specifies CASSFYNGGLYRSQETQYF.

DNA of the CDR3: TGCGCCAGCAGCTTCGCGGGGGGCCCCACAGATACGCAGTATTTT. This translates into CASSFAGGPTDTQYF. The genes are TRBV4-1 and TRBJ2-3, with 8 bases fitting TRBD2. J lost 2 bases, V lost 5 bases, and 6 bases had no gene match. This CDR3 is 15 amino acids long. Germline V gives CDR1 MGHRA, CDR2 YSYEKL.

The CDR3 loop reads CAISGTAAQWDTQYF. Written as DNA, the CDR3 is TGTGCCATCAGCGGGACAGCCGCCCAATGGGATACGCAGTATTTT. The chain joins TRBV10-3 to TRBJ2-3, with TRBD1 identical over 7 bases. Per the germline V gene, CDR1 is ENHRY and CDR2 is SYGVKD. CDR3 length equals 15 residues. Unmatched junction bases numbered 12, after V lost 6 bases and J lost 6 bases.

The chain combines TRBV7-9 with TRBJ2-3; 10 nucleotides align to TRBD2. Per germline, CDR1 SEHNR and CDR2 FQNEAQ (reference sequence). V shed 5 bases, J shed 2 bases, and the junction held 1 base outside the gene matches. The CDR3 has 14 residues. The CDR3 DNA reads as TGTGCCAGCAGCGGGACTAGCGACACAGATACGCAGTATTTT. It yields the protein CASSGTSDTDTQYF.

The chain is built from TRBV19 and TRBJ1-1; D gene unclear. V shed 4 bases and J shed 2 bases, with 14 bases lying between them. There are 15 residues in the CDR3. The V gene's germline CDR1 is LNHDA and CDR2 SQIVND (reference sequence). CDR3 nucleotide sequence: TGTGCCAGTAGTAGAAAGGTGGTGGGTAACACTGAAGCTTTCTTT. This codes for CASSRKVVGNTEAFF.